Listed here are 2 T cell receptor beta chains from one sample, sequenced in a study of T-cell memory formation after mild COVID-19. TCRdb processed the 5' RACE reads anew with MiXCR; each CDR3 protein has one entry. The sample lists 150,000 to 200,000 distinct CDR3 sequences; roughly a fifth were seen once. Sequenced material: PBMCs or a T cell subset sorted from them (not recorded which). The receptors come from an adult woman who had mild COVID-19 (a few samples of this study predate the infection). Cell type and time point are not known.

This clonotype was counted only a few times. V and J are TRBV7-8 and TRBJ2-5; 8 nucleotides match TRBD1. The ends lost 5 bases at V and 0 bases at J; junction bases unmatched: 5. CDR1 and CDR2 from the germline V gene are SGHVS and FQNEAQ. There are 15 residues in the CDR3. CDR3 loop: CASSPRTGYQETQYF. DNA of the CDR3: TGTGCCAGCAGCCCACGGACAGGGTACCAAGAGACCCAGTACTTC. Looking up the rest from reference TRBV7-8 and TRBJ2-5 gives the full variable domain: GAGVSQSPRYKVAKRGQDVALRCDPISGHVSLFWYQQALGQGPEFLTYFQNEAQLDKSGLPSDRFFAERPEGSVSTLKIQRTQQEDSAVYLCASSPRTGYQETQYFGPGTRLLVL.

This clonotype was counted only a few times. The V gene is TRBV4-3, the J gene TRBJ1-1; 12 nucleotides align to TRBD1. This CDR3 is built from 16 residues. The V gene end was trimmed by 4 bases and the J gene end by 6 bases; junction bases not matched to a gene: 9. Germline values: CDR1 LGHNA, CDR2 YSLEER. CDR3 protein: CASSPSLGQGASEAFF. CDR3 nucleotide sequence: TGCGCCAGCAGCCCCTCGTTGGGACAGGGGGCGTCTGAAGCTTTCTTT.